This TCR beta chain was retrieved from a study of blood T cell repertoires in COVID-19. Of note for this clone: This CDR3 fails to terminate in the conserved phenylalanine or tryptophan, so it likely reflects a read error.

Only in-frame clones appear in the TCRdb table, and some are missing; sequencing was by immunoSEQ multiplex PCR. The sample shows about 180,000 clones, 90% to 95% of them seen only once. The CDR3 has 14 amino acids. The V segment lost 7 bases and the J segment 7 bases; nucleotides outside the gene matches: 10. In germline, CDR1 is MDHEN, CDR2 SYDVKM. The receptor was isolated from a man aged 45-60 years with acute or convalescent COVID-19. Specimen: peripheral blood. This chain joins TRBV28 and TRBJ1-2; 9 nucleotides agree with TRBD1. This CDR3 reads CASNLQGAVVGYTL. In DNA, the CDR3 is TGTGCCAGCAACCTACAGGGGGCAGTTGTTGGCTACACCCTC.